This T cell receptor (beta chain) emerged from a study of technical replicates of blood from a few donors (dated by TCRdb to between 2016 and 2019). A note on this clone: Its antigen specificity is not known. No much larger clonotype is one base removed from it; base qualities were not supplied.

Library creation used the immunoSEQ multiplex PCR assay. TCRdb's version of the immuneACCESS table is confined to in-frame rearrangements and falls short of the full clone set. An unresolved V gene accounts for under half of the shortfall where checked; the remainder is of unknown origin. The sample yields 79,000 or so clones; roughly 97% were counted once. Roughly 0.35% of the sample is taken by the ten largest. The receptor was derived from a human donor in good health. The sequenced sample consisted of T cells isolated from PBMCs.

At the DNA level, the sequence is TGCAGTGCTATTCACAGGGTTGAAGCTTTCTTT. Its translation is CSAIHRVEAFF. The receptor chain draws on TRBV20-1 and TRBJ1-1; TRBD1 could be the D gene, as 6 bases match. Inclusive of the bounding cysteine and phenylalanine, the CDR3 is 11 residues long. The sequence is cut down to CDR3 DNA, 33 bases in frame from base 1. In the germline V gene (reference sequence), CDR1 corresponds to DFQATT and CDR2 to SNEGSKA. The germline ends are 10 bases apart after V is trimmed by 4 bases and J by 7 bases.